The source of this TCR beta chain is a study of blood T cell repertoires in COVID-19. Germline assignment: CDR1 MNHEY and CDR2 SVGAGI. The V and J ends lost 2 bases and 4 bases, in that order; junction bases with no gene match: 1. This CDR3 contains 13 residues. Data came from immunoSEQ multiplex PCR; TCRdb stores just in-frame clones and leaves some out. This repertoire shows about 210,000 clones, 70% to 85% found once; its top ten account for 9.7%. The chain combines TRBV6-5 with TRBJ1-2, with 7 bases aligning to TRBD1. This sequence was found in a man in his fifties with active or convalescent COVID-19. Sequences were obtained from peripheral blood. The CDR3 spells CASSYRDSYGYTF. The CDR3 nucleotides read TGTGCCAGCAGTTACAGGGACAGCTATGGCTACACCTTC.